The clone carrying this TCR beta chain is labeled as medium-sized (0.01 to 0.1%). Antigen unknown. Trimming took off 6 bases at V and 0 bases at J, with 6 bases between the two ends. CDR3 size: 12 residues. The germline CDR1 and CDR2 sequences are SQVTM and ANQGSEA. These data are taken from a study of circulating CD8 cells and anti-PD-1 response in melanoma. Study-wide context: Patients received intravenous nivolumab, 3 mg/kg, every 2 weeks. Six of 13 patients had prior targeted therapy or immunotherapy; seven did not.

Each library started from roughly 15 ng of total RNA using the QIAseq Immune Repertoire TCR panel. TCRdb passed the reads through MiXCR, listing each CDR3 protein once. Among 1,000 or so distinct CDR3 sequences listed, about 9% were seen once. Study-wide results and limits: At M1, fewer than 8% of TRB clonotypes appeared in multiple subsets.

Live CD3+CD8+TCRalphabeta+ cells were sorted into four subsets by PD-1 and/or TIGIT. Sequenced material: CD8+ T cells from PBMCs, taken at baseline or after one month of anti-PD-1 therapy (not recorded which). This rearrangement joins TRBV29-1 to TRBJ1-3; D not resolved. The receptor comes from a human donor with melanoma. This CDR3 is CSVVNSGNTIYF. For the CDR3, the DNA is TGCAGCGTCGTTAACTCTGGAAACACCATATATTTT.